The entry below describes one T cell receptor (beta chain). No antigen is known for it. The data were produced by immunoSEQ multiplex PCR, yet TCRdb's version contains in-frame clones alone and is incomplete. The sample holds tens of thousands of clones, 88% seen once. The data belong to a study of cytomegalovirus exposure and HLA in healthy donors. Study in general: It was reported in a later analysis that the 120 or so validation repertoires used the same platform as the roughly 700 first-cohort repertoires. Points from the study as a whole: Investigators reported 150 to 200 TCR beta chains as tied to cytomegalovirus.

The study drew the donors from its approximately 110-subject validation cohort, separate from the roughly 700-subject first cohort. Germline V gene sequence: CDR1 GTSNPN, CDR2 SVGIG (reference sequence). V dropped 2 bases and J dropped 5 bases, with 16 bases sitting between them. The CDR3 covers 14 residues. Source material: PBMCs. The chain is built from TRBV30 and TRBJ2-7, with a possible D match to TRBD2 (6 bases). This clonotype originated in a woman in her 30s in good health and CMV-seronegative. DNA for the CDR3: TGTGCCTGGAGTAGGGTGCAGGGAGGCAACGAGCAGTACTTC. Protein product: CAWSRVQGGNEQYF.